A single sample gave rise to the 4 T cell receptor beta chains below, sequenced in a study of beta chain features in type 1 diabetes. Whole-study results and caveats: Shortening that was moderate but significant affected the TCRB CDR3s of Type 1 diabetes patients in all four CD4+ subsets.

The entirety of the isolated RNA underwent reverse transcription, so expressed TCRB transcripts were sequenced. Sequencing was performed with immunoSEQ multiplex PCR; in TCRdb, only in-frame clones are kept and a portion is missing. This table holds approximately 600,000 clones, approximately 13% found once. These receptors lack a known antigen. Specimen: naive CD4+ T cells from blood. Source of these receptors: a man aged 25-40 years with type 1 diabetes.

This clone has only a few counts. The chain recombines TRBV5-1 with TRBJ1-2, with D tentatively TRBD1 (6 bases). CDR3 length: 13 amino acids. The V and J ends lost 4 bases and 7 bases respectively, with 14 bases between them. The germline V gene has CDR1 SGHRS and CDR2 YFSETQ. This chain's CDR3 is CASSTGQSSGYTF. The CDR3, as DNA: TGCGCCAGCAGCACTGGACAGTCTTCTGGCTACACCTTC.

V usage is TRBV5-4 and J usage is TRBJ2-1, with 9 bases matching TRBD2. CDR3 size: 17 residues. V shed 0 bases, J shed 5 bases, and the junction held 9 bases outside the gene matches. Germline V gene lookup returns CDR1 SGHNT and CDR2 YYREEE (reference sequence). The CDR3 reads CASSLEARLAVNNEQFF. The CDR3 nucleotides read TGTGCCAGCAGCTTGGAGGCCCGACTAGCGGTAAACAATGAGCAGTTCTTC.

The chain recombines TRBV4-3 with TRBJ2-5, with D uncertain. The CDR3 runs to 16 residues. The germline gives CDR1 LGHNA, CDR2 YSLEER. V lost 3 bases and J 5 bases, leaving 19 bases between the germline ends. The CDR3: CASSHRFNVLGETQYF. The CDR3 bases are TGCGCCAGCAGCCACCGATTCAATGTTTTAGGGGAGACCCAGTACTTC.

In this sample, this clone turned up a few times. V and J are TRBV11-3 and TRBJ1-6; D uncertain. Trimming removed 4 bases at V and 16 bases at J, with 11 bases between. The CDR3 sequence is 11 residues long. The V gene's germline CDR1 is SGHNT and CDR2 YENEEA. The CDR3: CASSSDVLLHF. In DNA form, the CDR3 reads TGTGCCAGCAGCTCCGACGTGTTGCTCCACTTT.